This T cell receptor (beta chain) is from a study of blood T cells in healthy people across ages. This clonotype was observed a few times. A second about 6 to 12 cycle PCR used barcoded and J-beta primers. TCRdb re-derived calls from the 5' RACE reads in MiXCR, one entry per CDR3 protein. The sample shows about 670,000 distinct CDR3 sequences, about 43% of them seen only once. CDR1 is DFQATT, CDR2 SNEGSKA, per germline (reference sequence). The CDR3 spans 13 residues. Trimming removed 8 bases from V and 7 bases from J; junction bases left unmatched: 11. V is TRBV20-1 and J is TRBJ2-7, with 10 nucleotides matching TRBD2. The clonotype comes from a man older than 75 in good health. Input material: blood. The CDR3 sequence is CSLIAGGPGEQYF. For the CDR3, the DNA is TGCAGTCTTATAGCGGGAGGCCCAGGGGAGCAGTACTTC.